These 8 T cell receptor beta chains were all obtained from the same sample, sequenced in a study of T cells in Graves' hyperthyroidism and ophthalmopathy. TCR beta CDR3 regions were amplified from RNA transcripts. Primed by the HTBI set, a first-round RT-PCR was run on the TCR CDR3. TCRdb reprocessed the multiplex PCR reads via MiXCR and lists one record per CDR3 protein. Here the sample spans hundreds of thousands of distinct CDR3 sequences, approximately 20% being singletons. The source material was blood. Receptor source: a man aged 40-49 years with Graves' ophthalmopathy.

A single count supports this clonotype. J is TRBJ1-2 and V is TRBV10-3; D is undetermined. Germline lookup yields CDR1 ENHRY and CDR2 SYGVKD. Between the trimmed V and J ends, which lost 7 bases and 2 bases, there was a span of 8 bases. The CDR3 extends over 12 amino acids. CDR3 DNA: TGTGCCATCACCCCCGGAAACTATGGCTACACCTTC. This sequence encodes CAITPGNYGYTF.

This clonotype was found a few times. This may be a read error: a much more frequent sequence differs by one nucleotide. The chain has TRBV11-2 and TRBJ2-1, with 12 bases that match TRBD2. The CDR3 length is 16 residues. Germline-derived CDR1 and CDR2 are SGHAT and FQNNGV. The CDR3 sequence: CASSLGASGGVDEQLF. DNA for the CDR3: TGTGCCAGCAGCTTAGGGGCTAGCGGGGGGGTGGATGAGCAGCTCTTC.

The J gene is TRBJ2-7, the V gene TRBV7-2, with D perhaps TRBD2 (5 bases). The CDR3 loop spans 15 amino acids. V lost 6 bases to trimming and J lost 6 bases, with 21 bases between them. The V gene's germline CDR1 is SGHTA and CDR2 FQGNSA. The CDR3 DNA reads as TGTGCCAGCAGTCGCAGTAGCGACCCCCTTTTCGAGCAGTACTTC. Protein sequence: CASSRSSDPLFEQYF.

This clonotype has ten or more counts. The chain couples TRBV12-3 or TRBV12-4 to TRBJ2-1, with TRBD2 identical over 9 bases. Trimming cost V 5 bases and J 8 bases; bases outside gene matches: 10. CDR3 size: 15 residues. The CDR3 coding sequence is TGTGCCAGCAGTGGGGGGGCTAGCGGGGCTTATGAGCAGTTCTTC. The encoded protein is CASSGGASGAYEQFF.

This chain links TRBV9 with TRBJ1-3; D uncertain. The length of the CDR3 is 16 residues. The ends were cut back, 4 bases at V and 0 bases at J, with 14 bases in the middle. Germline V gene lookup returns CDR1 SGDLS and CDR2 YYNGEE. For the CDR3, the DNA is TGTGCCAGCAGCTACGACGGACGGCTCTCTGGAAACACCATATATTTT. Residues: CASSYDGRLSGNTIYF.

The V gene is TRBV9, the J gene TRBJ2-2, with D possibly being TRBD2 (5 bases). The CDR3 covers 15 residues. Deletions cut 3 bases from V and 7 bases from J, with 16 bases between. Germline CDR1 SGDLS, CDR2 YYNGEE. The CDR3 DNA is TGTGCCAGCAGCGCCACACTAGGTTTCCTCGGGGAGCTGTTTTTT. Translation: CASSATLGFLGELFF.

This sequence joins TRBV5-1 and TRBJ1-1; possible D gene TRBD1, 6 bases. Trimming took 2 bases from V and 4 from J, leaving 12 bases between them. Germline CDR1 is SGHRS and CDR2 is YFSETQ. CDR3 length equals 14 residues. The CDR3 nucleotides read TGCGCCAGCAGCTTTGGGGGCACGGGCACTGAAGCTTTCTTT. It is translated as CASSFGGTGTEAFF.

This CDR3 reads CASSGAIQPQHF. The CDR3, as DNA: TGTGCTAGTAGCGGAGCCATTCAGCCCCAGCATTTT. The V and J genes are TRBV12-5 and TRBJ1-5, with D uncertain. The CDR3 sequence is 12 residues long. V lost 8 bases to trimming and J lost 6 bases, with 11 bases between them. Per the germline V gene, CDR1 is LGHNT and CDR2 is FRNRAP.